The 15 T cell receptor beta chains below all came from one sample that was sequenced in a study of beta chain features in type 1 diabetes. Expressed TCRB transcripts were sequenced because the entire RNA isolate underwent reverse transcription. The protocol was immunoSEQ multiplex PCR, while the TCRdb copy is restricted to in-frame clones and leaves out a portion. Of around 280,000 clones in the sample, about 15% were seen once. No antigens are known for them. Whole-study results and caveats: In every one of the four CD4+ subsets, TCRB CDR3s were moderately but significantly shorter in Type 1 diabetes patients.

Material for sequencing was naive CD4+ T cells from blood. Receptors were obtained from a man aged 18 to 30 with type 1 diabetes.

The chain joins TRBV27 to TRBJ2-1; possibly TRBD2 for D (5 bases). Germline CDR1 reads MNHEY; CDR2 reads SMNVEV (reference sequence). V was cut by 3 bases and J by 5 bases, with 11 bases left in between. The CDR3 runs 14 residues. The DNA of the CDR3 is TGTGCCAGCAGTTTCCTAGCCCGGGACAATGAGCAGTTCTTC. Encoded protein: CASSFLARDNEQFF.

The chain employs TRBV5-6 and TRBJ1-1; no definite D call. The germline V gene has CDR1 SGHDT and CDR2 YYEEEE. V was trimmed by 2 bases and J by 1 base, leaving 6 bases between them. The CDR3 is 13 amino acids. This CDR3 reads CASSFSGNTEAFF. CDR3 sequence (DNA): TGTGCCAGCAGCTTCTCGGGGAACACTGAAGCTTTCTTT.

V and J are TRBV28 and TRBJ2-7; 15 bases align to TRBD2. The V gene's germline CDR1 is MDHEN and CDR2 SYDVKM. The CDR3 is 15 amino acids. V shed 3 bases and J 4 bases; nucleotides not matched to a gene: 1. CDR3 in amino acids: CASSFGTSGRYEQYF. CDR3 bases: TGTGCCAGCAGTTTCGGGACTAGCGGGAGGTACGAGCAGTACTTC.

This clone occurred a few times. The chain is built from TRBV7-8 and TRBJ2-4; possible D gene TRBD1, 5 bases. The V gene lost 1 base and the J gene lost 2 bases, with 6 bases spanning the gap. This CDR3 has 14 amino acids. The germline V gene encodes CDR1 SGHVS and CDR2 FQNEAQ. The DNA for the CDR3 is TGTGCCAGCAGCTTAGGGGGCACCAAAAACATTCAGTACTTC. Its translation: CASSLGGTKNIQYF.

V usage is TRBV28 and J usage is TRBJ1-2; the D gene is possibly TRBD1 (5 bases). The CDR3 is 14 residues long. V lost 5 bases and J lost 4, with 14 bases in between. CDR1 and CDR2 (germline): MDHEN, SYDVKM. Here the CDR3 DNA reads TGTGCCAGCAGTCCTGGAGGGGTCGCCTATGGCTACACCTTC. As protein: CASSPGGVAYGYTF.

This clone was counted between two and nine times. The V gene is TRBV15, the J gene TRBJ2-3, with 12 bases matching TRBD1. V gave up 3 bases and J gave up 6 bases; unmatched junction bases: 13. CDR1 and CDR2 from the germline V gene are LNHNV and YYDKDF (reference sequence). CDR3 length: 18 amino acids. The CDR3 protein is CATSSLPGTGGAGDTQYF. The CDR3 region has the DNA TGTGCCACCAGCAGCCTCCCCGGGACAGGGGGCGCAGGGGATACGCAGTATTTT.

The gene calls are TRBV15 and TRBJ1-4; a weak D match, TRBD1 (5 bases). V dropped 5 bases and J dropped 5 bases, with 15 bases sitting between them. The CDR3 is 15 amino acids. Germline assignment: CDR1 LNHNV and CDR2 YYDKDF (reference sequence). The CDR3 coding sequence is TGTGCCACCAGCGACCGTCCTGGGGCGAATGAAAAACTGTTTTTT. This gives the protein CATSDRPGANEKLFF.

This clone turned up a few times. The V gene is TRBV5-6, the J gene TRBJ2-5; D not certain. Germline CDR1 SGHDT, CDR2 YYEEEE. This CDR3 comprises 11 residues. Trimming cost V 4 bases and J 4 bases, with 5 bases left between them. The DNA for the CDR3 is TGTGCCAGCAGCACTGGAGAGACCCAGTACTTC. Translation: CASSTGETQYF.

This clone turned up a few times. This rearrangement joins TRBV9 to TRBJ2-6; 7 bases are shared with TRBD1. V dropped 4 bases and J dropped 0; count of bases not matched to a gene: 10. This CDR3 has 18 amino acids. Germline V CDR1 and CDR2: SGDLS, YYNGEE. The CDR3 is CASSLQVTGSSGANVLTF. In DNA form, the CDR3 reads TGTGCCAGCAGCCTGCAAGTGACAGGGAGCTCTGGGGCCAACGTCCTGACTTTC.

The chain is built from TRBV28 and TRBJ2-1; TRBD1 is a possible D gene (5 bases). V gave up 4 bases and J gave up 6 bases, with 7 bases separating them. Germline CDR1 is MDHEN and CDR2 is SYDVKM. The CDR3 covers 12 residues. The CDR3 DNA is TGTGCCAGCAGTTCTCAGGGCAATGAGCAGTTCTTC. Protein: CASSSQGNEQFF.

This clone has just a few counts. V gene TRBV2 combines with J gene TRBJ2-7; D is possibly TRBD1 (6 bases). The V end was cut by 8 bases, the J end by 3 bases, with 17 bases between. The germline V gene has CDR1 SNHLY and CDR2 FYNNEI. This CDR3 is 14 amino acids long. CDR3 amino acids: CASRMQGHSYEQYF. The CDR3 DNA is TGTGCCAGCCGAATGCAGGGACACAGCTACGAGCAGTACTTC.

The chain combines TRBV5-1 with TRBJ2-3, with 11 bases fitting TRBD2. Germline V gene sequence: CDR1 SGHRS, CDR2 YFSETQ. There are 16 residues in the CDR3. V lost 3 bases, J lost 2 bases, and 5 bases stayed unmatched. The DNA of the CDR3 is TGCGCCAGCAGCTCGGGACTAGCGGCTAACACAGATACGCAGTATTTT. This codes for CASSSGLAANTDTQYF.

This CDR3 is CASSRPQGSETQYF. The CDR3 DNA reads as TGTGCCAGCAGCCGTCCTCAGGGGAGTGAGACCCAGTACTTC. This chain links TRBV11-2 with TRBJ2-5; D is possibly TRBD1 (6 bases). Trimming shortened V by 5 bases and J by 5 bases, and 15 bases separated the two germline ends. CDR3 length: 14 residues. Looked up from germline, CDR1 is SGHAT and CDR2 is FQNNGV.

There are a few counts of this clone. This rearrangement joins TRBV18 to TRBJ2-7; 8 positions agree with TRBD1. Per the germline V gene, CDR1 is KGHSH and CDR2 is LQKENI. The CDR3 has 14 amino acids. Germline trimming cut 3 bases from V and 4 bases from J; bases unmatched to any gene: 5. The CDR3 loop is CASSPFRTGYEQYF. CDR3 DNA sequence: TGTGCCAGCTCACCCTTTAGGACAGGGTACGAGCAGTACTTC.

This clone showed up just a few times. The chain carries TRBV4-3 and TRBJ1-4; TRBD1 aligns across 12 bases. V dropped 2 bases and J dropped 10; count of bases not matched to a gene: 5. Germline CDR1 reads LGHNA; CDR2 reads YSLEER. The CDR3 consists of 15 residues. In DNA form, the CDR3 reads TGCGCCAGCAGCCAAACCGGGACAGGGGGCGGAAAACTGTTTTTT. As protein: CASSQTGTGGGKLFF.